A single sample is the source of the 5 T cell receptor beta chains below, sequenced in a study of blood T cell repertoires in COVID-19. Measured with immunoSEQ multiplex PCR; TCRdb has only the in-frame clones, and not every one. The sample shows over 300,000 clones, about nine tenths of them seen only once. Material for sequencing was PBMCs or T cells enriched from blood (not recorded which). These receptors were collected from a woman aged 40 to 50 who had recovered from COVID-19.

V and J are TRBV7-2 and TRBJ2-1; 13 bases align to TRBD2. Germline CDR1 and CDR2: SGHTA and FQGNSA. Losses at the gene ends were 5 bases for V and 9 bases for J; bases not matched to a gene: 16. This CDR3 has 18 residues. This chain's CDR3 is CASSLNRWTSGSFGEQFF. CDR3 nucleotides: TGTGCCAGCAGCCTCAATAGGTGGACTAGCGGGAGCTTCGGTGAGCAGTTCTTC. Complete variable domain (other parts from reference TRBV7-2 and TRBJ2-1): GAGVSQSPSNKVTEKGKDVELRCDPISGHTALYWYRQSLGQGLEFLIYFQGNSAPDKSGLPSDRFSAERTGGSVSTLTIQRTQQEDSAVYLCASSLNRWTSGSFGEQFFGPGTRLTVL.

The chain has TRBV4-3 and TRBJ2-7, with a weak D call TRBD1 (5 bases). The CDR3 consists of 14 residues. V lost 0 bases, J lost 4 bases, and 10 bases lay in between. CDR1 is LGHNA, CDR2 YSLEER, per germline. The CDR3 spells CASSQDRTLYEQYF. The CDR3 DNA follows: TGCGCCAGCAGCCAAGATCGGACACTGTACGAGCAGTACTTC.

The rearrangement uses TRBV3-1 (or the pseudogene TRBV3-2) and TRBJ2-1, with TRBD2 matching over 7 bases. V gave up 4 bases and J gave up 7 bases; unmatched junction bases: 10. Germline V CDR1 and CDR2: LGHDT, YNNKEL (reference sequence). This CDR3 comprises 15 residues. The CDR3 sequence is CASSPPGGSRNEQFF. The CDR3 region has the DNA TGTGCCAGCAGCCCGCCGGGCGGGAGCCGGAATGAGCAGTTCTTC.

The V gene is TRBV6-4, the J gene TRBJ1-4; D may be TRBD1 (6 bases). Trimming took off 5 bases at V and 10 bases at J, with 17 bases between the two ends. Germline lookup yields CDR1 MRHNA and CDR2 SNTAGT. This CDR3 has 14 residues. CDR3 region: CASSRTANDGKLFF. CDR3 in DNA: TGTGCCAGCAGTCGGACAGCTAATGATGGAAAACTGTTTTTT.

This clone was detected once. V and J are TRBV28 and TRBJ1-1, with D unclear. The CDR3 length is 15 residues. Looked up from germline, CDR1 is MDHEN and CDR2 is SYDVKM. Trimming removed 0 bases from V and 0 bases from J, with 8 bases in between. CDR3 sequence reads: CASSLWADLNTEAFF. The CDR3, as DNA: TGTGCCAGCAGTTTATGGGCGGATTTGAACACTGAAGCTTTCTTT.